This TCR beta chain was obtained from a study of blood T cells in healthy people across ages. The overall study: Every two T cells gave about one barcoded beta molecule via template switching. Study results and caveats: Naive and antigen-experienced cells could not be conclusively compared, given unsorted PBMCs.

This clonotype was counted between two and nine times. Its antigen is unidentified. A second PCR, run for about 7 to 11 cycles, used a sample-barcoded 5' primer plus a J-beta primer mix. Each CDR3 protein gets one entry after TCRdb re-called the 5' RACE reads with MiXCR. The data hold 550,000 to 750,000 distinct CDR3 sequences, with around a fifth observed a single time. CDR1 is MNHEY and CDR2 is SVGAGI in the germline V gene. V lost 0 bases, J lost 2 bases, and 2 bases stayed unmatched. This CDR3 has 16 amino acids. This rearrangement joins TRBV6-5 to TRBJ2-7, with 12 nucleotides matching TRBD2. The sequenced sample was blood. This TCR was recovered from a man in his 70s in good health. The DNA of the CDR3 is TGTGCCAGCAGTTACTCGGGACTAGCGGGTACCTACGAGCAGTACTTC. Encoded protein: CASSYSGLAGTYEQYF.